What follows describes a single T cell receptor beta chain. The antigen remains undetermined. The PCR made use of 60 Vbeta and 13 Jbeta primers. The table came from immunoSEQ multiplex PCR; TCRdb's copy has only in-frame clones and leaves some out. The sample lists roughly 150,000 clones; 65% to 80% were seen once. Healthy bone marrow donors supplied every sample. CDR1 SGHAT and CDR2 FQNNGV come from the germline V gene. CDR3 length: 14 amino acids. Trimming cost V 0 bases and J 4 bases, with 9 bases left between them. This record comes from a study of cytomegalovirus exposure and HLA in healthy donors. Study-wide results and limits: When analyzed later, a missense DCLRE1C variant was found to be linked to TCR beta V- and J-gene trimming. Being indistinguishable, some V segments were excluded, TRBV6-2 and TRBV6-3 among them.

The material sequenced was PBMCs. The rearrangement joins TRBV11-2 to TRBJ1-2; weak D call: TRBD1 (5 bases). The sequence was collected from a human donor in good health. The CDR3 nucleotides read TGTGCCAGCAGCTTAGATCTTGACAGCTATGGCTACACCTTC. It specifies CASSLDLDSYGYTF.